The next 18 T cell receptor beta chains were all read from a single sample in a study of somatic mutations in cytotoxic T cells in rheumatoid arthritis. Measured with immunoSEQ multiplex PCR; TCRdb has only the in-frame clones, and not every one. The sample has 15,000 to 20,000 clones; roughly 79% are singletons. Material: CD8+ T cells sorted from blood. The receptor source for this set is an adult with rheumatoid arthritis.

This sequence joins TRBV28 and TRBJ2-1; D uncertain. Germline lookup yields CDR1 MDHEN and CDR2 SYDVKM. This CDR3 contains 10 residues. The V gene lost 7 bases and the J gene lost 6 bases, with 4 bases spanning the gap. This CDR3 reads CASMRNEQFF. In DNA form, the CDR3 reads TGTGCCAGCATGCGCAATGAGCAGTTCTTC.

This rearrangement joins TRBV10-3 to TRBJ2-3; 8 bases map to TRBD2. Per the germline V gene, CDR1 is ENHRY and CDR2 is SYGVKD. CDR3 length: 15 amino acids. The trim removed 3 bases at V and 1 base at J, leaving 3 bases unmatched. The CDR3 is CAISDMRGGTDTQYF. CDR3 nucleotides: TGTGCCATCAGTGATATGCGGGGGGGCACAGATACGCAGTATTTT.

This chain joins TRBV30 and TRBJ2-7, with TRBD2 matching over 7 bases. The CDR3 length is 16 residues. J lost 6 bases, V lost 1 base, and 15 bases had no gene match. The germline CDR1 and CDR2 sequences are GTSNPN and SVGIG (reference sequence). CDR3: CAWSGLGLGEGREQYF. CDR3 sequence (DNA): TGTGCCTGGAGTGGACTAGGCCTGGGGGAGGGTCGCGAGCAGTACTTC.

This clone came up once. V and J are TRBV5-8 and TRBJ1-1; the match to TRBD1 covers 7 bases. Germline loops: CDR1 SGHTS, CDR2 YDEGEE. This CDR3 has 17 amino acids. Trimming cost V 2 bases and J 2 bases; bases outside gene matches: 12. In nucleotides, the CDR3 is TGTGCCAGCAGCTTTACCCTAAAGGGGGCCCTTAACACTGAAGCTTTCTTT. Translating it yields CASSFTLKGALNTEAFF.

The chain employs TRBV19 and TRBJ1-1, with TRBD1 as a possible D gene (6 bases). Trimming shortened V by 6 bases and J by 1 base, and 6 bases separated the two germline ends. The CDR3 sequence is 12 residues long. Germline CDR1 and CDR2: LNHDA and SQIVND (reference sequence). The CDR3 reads CASRTGNTEAFF. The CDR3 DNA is TGTGCCAGTAGGACAGGGAACACTGAAGCTTTCTTT.

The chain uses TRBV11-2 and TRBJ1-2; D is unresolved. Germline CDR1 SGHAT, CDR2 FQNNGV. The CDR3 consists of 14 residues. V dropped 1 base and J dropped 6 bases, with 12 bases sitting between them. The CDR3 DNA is TGTGCCAGCAGCTTAGTCCCGGCCGCTGATGGCTACACCTTC. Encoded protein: CASSLVPAADGYTF.

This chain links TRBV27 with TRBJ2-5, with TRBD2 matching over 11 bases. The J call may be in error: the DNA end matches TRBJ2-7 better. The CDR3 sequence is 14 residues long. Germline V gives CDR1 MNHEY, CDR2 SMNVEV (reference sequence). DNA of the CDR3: TGTGCCAGCAGTTCCACTAGCGGGAGCTACGAGCAGTACTTC. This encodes CASSSTSGSYEQYF.

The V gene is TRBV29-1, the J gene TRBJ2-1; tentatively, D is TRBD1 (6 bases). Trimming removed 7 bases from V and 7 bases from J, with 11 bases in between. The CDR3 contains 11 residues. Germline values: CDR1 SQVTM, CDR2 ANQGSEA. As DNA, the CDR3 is TGCAGCGGCTTCCAGGGGAATGAGCAGTTCTTC. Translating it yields CSGFQGNEQFF.

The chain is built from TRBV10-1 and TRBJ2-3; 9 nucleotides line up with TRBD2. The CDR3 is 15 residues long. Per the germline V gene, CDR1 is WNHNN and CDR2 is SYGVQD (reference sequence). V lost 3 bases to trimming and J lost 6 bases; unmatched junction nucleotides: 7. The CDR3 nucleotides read TGCGCCAGCAGTGAAGCTAGCGGGACTTTGGATACGCAGTATTTT. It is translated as CASSEASGTLDTQYF.

CDR3 in amino acids: CASSYSTPDNEQFF. In DNA, the CDR3 is TGTGCCAGCAGTTACTCGACCCCTGACAATGAGCAGTTCTTC. This chain uses TRBV6-5 with TRBJ2-1; D is uncertain. The CDR3 length is 14 residues. Germline V gives CDR1 MNHEY, CDR2 SVGAGI. V lost 0 bases and J lost 5, with 8 bases in between.

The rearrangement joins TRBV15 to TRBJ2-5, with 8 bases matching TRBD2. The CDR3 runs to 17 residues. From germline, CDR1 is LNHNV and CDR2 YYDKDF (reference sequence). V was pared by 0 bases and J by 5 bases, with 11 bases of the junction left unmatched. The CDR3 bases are TGTGCCACCAGCAGAGATGGGGTAGCGGGGCCGGGGGAGACCCAGTACTTC. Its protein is CATSRDGVAGPGETQYF.

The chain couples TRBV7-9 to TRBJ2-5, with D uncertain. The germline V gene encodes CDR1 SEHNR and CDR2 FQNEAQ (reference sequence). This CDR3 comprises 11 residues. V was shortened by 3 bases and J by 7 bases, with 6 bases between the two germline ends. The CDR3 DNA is TGTGCCAGCAGCTTTGTGGGGACCCAGTACTTC. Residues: CASSFVGTQYF.

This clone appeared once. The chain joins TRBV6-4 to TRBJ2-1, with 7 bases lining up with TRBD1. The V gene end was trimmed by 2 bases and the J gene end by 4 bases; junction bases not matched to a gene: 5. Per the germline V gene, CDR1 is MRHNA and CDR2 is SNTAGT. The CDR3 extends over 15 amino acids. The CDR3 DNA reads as TGTGCCAGCAGTGACGGCACAGGGGATTACAATGAGCAGTTCTTC. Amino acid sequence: CASSDGTGDYNEQFF.

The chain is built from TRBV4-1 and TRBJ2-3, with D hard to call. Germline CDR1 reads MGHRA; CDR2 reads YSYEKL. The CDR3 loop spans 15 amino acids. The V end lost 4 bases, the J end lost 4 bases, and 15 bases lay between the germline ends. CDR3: CASSPNPYHSDTQYF. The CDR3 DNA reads TGCGCCAGCAGCCCAAACCCCTACCACTCAGATACGCAGTATTTT.

DNA of the CDR3: TGTGCCAGCAGTTTATGGGGGACAGGGTACAATGAGCAGTTCTTC. It translates to CASSLWGTGYNEQFF. The V call is TRBV27, the J call TRBJ2-1; TRBD1 aligns across 9 bases. V lost 1 base and J lost 4; bases outside the gene matches: 2. The CDR3 contains 15 residues. CDR1 is MNHEY and CDR2 is SMNVEV in the germline V gene (reference sequence).

In nucleotides, the CDR3 is TGTGCCAGCAGTGTGGGACAGGGGGCTAGTGAAGCTTTCTTT. Its protein is CASSVGQGASEAFF. This chain uses TRBV27 with TRBJ1-1; 12 nucleotides match TRBD1. CDR1 and CDR2 (germline): MNHEY, SMNVEV (reference sequence). V was pared by 5 bases and J by 7 bases, with 5 bases of the junction left unmatched. The CDR3 covers 14 residues.

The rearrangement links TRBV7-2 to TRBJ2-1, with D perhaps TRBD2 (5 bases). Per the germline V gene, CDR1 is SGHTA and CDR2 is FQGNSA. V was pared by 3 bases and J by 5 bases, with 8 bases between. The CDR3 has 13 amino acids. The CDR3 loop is CASSFVGDNEQFF. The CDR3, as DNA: TGTGCCAGCAGCTTTGTCGGGGACAATGAGCAGTTCTTC.

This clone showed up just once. CDR3 bases: TGTGCCACCAGCAGCGGGCAGGGGGTCTTCCGAGGTGAGCAGTTCTTC. Translation gives CATSSGQGVFRGEQFF. The chain uses TRBV15 and TRBJ2-1; 7 positions agree with TRBD1. In germline, CDR1 is LNHNV, CDR2 YYDKDF (reference sequence). V shed 3 bases and J 9 bases; nucleotides not matched to a gene: 14. The CDR3 is made up of 16 amino acids.